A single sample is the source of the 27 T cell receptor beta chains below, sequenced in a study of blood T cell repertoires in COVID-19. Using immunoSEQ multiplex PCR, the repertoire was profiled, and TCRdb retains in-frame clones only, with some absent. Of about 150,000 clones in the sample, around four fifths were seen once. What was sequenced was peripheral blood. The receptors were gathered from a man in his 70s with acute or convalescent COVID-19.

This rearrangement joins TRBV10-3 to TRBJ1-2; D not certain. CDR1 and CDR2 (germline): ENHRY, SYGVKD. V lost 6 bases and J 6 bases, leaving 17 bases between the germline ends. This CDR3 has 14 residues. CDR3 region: CAISNAPERDGYTF. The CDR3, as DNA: TGTGCCATCAGCAATGCTCCGGAGAGGGATGGCTACACCTTC.

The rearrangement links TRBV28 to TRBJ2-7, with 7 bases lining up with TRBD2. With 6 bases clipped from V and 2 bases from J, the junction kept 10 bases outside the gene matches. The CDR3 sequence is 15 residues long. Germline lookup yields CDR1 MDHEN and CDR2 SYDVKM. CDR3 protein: CASRNLTSLTYEQYF. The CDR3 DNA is TGTGCCAGCAGGAATCTGACTAGCCTCACCTACGAGCAGTACTTC.

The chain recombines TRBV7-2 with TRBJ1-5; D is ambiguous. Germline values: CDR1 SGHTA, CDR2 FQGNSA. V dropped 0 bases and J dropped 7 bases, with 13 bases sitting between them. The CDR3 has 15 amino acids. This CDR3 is CASSLAPGSVQPQHF. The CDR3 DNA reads TGTGCCAGCAGCTTAGCCCCGGGGTCAGTCCAGCCCCAGCATTTT.

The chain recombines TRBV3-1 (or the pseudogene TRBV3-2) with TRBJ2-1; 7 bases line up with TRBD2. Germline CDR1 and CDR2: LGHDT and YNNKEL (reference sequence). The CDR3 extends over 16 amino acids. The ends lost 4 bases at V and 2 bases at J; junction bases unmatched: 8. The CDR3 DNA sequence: TGTGCCAGCAGCCCTGGGACGGGACTACCCTACAATGAGCAGTTCTTC. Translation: CASSPGTGLPYNEQFF.

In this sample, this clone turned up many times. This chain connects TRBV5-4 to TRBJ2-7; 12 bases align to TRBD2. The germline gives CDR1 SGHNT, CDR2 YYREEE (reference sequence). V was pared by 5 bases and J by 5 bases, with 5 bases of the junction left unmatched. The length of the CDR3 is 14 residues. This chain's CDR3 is CASRRLAGADEQYF. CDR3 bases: TGTGCCAGCAGGCGACTAGCGGGAGCCGACGAGCAGTACTTC.

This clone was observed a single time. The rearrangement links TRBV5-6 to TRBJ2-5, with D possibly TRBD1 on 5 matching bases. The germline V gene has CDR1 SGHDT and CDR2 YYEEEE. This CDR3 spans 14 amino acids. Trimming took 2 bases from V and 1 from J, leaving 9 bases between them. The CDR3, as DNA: TGTGCCAGCAGCTTCCCAGGGTTCCAAGAGACCCAGTACTTC. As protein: CASSFPGFQETQYF. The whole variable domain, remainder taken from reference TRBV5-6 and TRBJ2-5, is DAGVTQSPTHLIKTRGQQVTLRCSPKSGHDTVSWYQQALGQGPQFIFQYYEEEERQRGNFPDRFSGHQFPNYSSELNVNALLLGDSALYLCASSFPGFQETQYFGPGTRLLVL.

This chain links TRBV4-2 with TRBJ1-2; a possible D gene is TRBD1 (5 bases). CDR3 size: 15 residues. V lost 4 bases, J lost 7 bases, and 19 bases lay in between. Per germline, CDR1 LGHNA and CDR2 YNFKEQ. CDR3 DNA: TGTGCCAGCAGCCCGACAGAACTGAAGGAGGGTGGCTACACCTTC. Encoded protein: CASSPTELKEGGYTF.

The CDR3 DNA follows: TGTGCCAGCAGCGTAACCGGGACACTAGCCAAAAACATTCAGTACTTC. Amino acid sequence: CASSVTGTLAKNIQYF. The chain recombines TRBV5-5 with TRBJ2-4; TRBD1 might be the D (6 bases). Germline V gene data show CDR1 as SGHKS and CDR2 as YYEKEE (reference sequence). With 4 bases removed from V and 0 bases from J, the gap between germline ends came to 14 bases. The CDR3 spans 16 residues.

The CDR3 protein is CATSDFRLAGTDTQYF. The DNA of the CDR3 is TGTGCCACCAGTGATTTTAGACTAGCAGGCACAGATACGCAGTATTTT. This chain connects TRBV24-1 to TRBJ2-3; 7 bases fit TRBD2. Trimming at V came to 1 base and at J to 1 base, leaving 4 bases not matched to a gene. Germline-derived CDR1 and CDR2 are KGHDR and SFDVKD. CDR3 size: 16 residues.

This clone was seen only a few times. The CDR3 spells CASSPSGTGGYGYTF. CDR3 nucleotide sequence: TGTGCCAGCTCACCCTCCGGGACTGGGGGGTATGGCTACACCTTC. V gene TRBV18 combines with J gene TRBJ1-2; tentative D call: TRBD1 (5 bases). This CDR3 spans 15 amino acids. From germline, CDR1 is KGHSH and CDR2 LQKENI. Trimming pared 3 bases from V and 5 bases from J, leaving 16 bases between.

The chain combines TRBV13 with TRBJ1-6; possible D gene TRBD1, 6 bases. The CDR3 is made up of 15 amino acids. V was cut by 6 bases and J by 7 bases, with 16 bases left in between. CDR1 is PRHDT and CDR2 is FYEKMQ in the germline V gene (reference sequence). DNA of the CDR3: TGTGCCAGCAGGGGGGGCCGGGGGGAGAATTCACCCCTCCACTTT. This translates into CASRGGRGENSPLHF.

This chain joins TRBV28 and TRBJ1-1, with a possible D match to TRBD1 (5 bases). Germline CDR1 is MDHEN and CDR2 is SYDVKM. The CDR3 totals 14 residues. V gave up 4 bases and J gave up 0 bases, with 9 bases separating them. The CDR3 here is CASSSRGMNTEAFF. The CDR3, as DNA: TGTGCCAGCAGTTCCCGGGGGATGAACACTGAAGCTTTCTTT.

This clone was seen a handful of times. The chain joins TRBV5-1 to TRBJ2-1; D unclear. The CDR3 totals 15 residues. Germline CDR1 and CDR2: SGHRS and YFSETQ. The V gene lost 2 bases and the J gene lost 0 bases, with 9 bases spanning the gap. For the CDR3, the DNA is TGCGCCAGCAGCTTCGGGTGGAGCTCCTACAATGAGCAGTTCTTC. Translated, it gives CASSFGWSSYNEQFF.

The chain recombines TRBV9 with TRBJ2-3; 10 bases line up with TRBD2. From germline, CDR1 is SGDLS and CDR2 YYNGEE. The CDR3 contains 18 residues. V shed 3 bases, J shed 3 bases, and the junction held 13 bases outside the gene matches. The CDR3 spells CASSAFEGAGGFTDTQYF. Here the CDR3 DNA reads TGTGCCAGCAGCGCGTTTGAGGGAGCGGGGGGGTTTACAGATACGCAGTATTTT.

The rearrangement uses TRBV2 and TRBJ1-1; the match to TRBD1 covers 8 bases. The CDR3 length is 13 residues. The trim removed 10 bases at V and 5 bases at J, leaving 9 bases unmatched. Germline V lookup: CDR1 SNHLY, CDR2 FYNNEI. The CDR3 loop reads CAIGGRGLTEAFF. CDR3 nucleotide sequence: TGTGCCATCGGGGGCAGGGGGCTAACTGAAGCTTTCTTT.

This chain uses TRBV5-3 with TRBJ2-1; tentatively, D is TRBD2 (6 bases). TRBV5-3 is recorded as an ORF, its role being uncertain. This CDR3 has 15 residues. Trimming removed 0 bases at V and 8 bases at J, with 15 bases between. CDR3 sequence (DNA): TGTGCCAGAAGCTTGGCCCGGGAGAGGGCCGATGAGCAGTTCTTC. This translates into CARSLARERADEQFF.

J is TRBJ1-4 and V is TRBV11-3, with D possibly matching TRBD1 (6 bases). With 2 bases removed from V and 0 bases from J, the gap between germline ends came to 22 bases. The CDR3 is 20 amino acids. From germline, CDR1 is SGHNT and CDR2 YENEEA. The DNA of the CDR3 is TGTGCCAGCAGCTTAAGGTTTGAAGGGAGGGGGGACTCAACTAATGAAAAACTGTTTTTT. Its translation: CASSLRFEGRGDSTNEKLFF.

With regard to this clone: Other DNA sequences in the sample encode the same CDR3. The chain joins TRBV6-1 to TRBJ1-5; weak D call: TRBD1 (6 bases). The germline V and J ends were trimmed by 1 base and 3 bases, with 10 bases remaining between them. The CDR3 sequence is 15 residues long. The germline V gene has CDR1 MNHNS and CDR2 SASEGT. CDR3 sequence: CASSEEGGSNQPQHF. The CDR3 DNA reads TGTGCCAGCAGTGAAGAAGGGGGATCCAATCAGCCCCAGCATTTT.

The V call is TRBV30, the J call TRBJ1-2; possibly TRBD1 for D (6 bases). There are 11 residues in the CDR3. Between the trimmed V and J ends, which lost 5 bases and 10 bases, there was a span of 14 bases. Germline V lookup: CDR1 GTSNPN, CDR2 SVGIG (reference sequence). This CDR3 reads CAWGRDTPYTF. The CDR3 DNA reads TGTGCCTGGGGCCGGGACACTCCCTACACCTTC.

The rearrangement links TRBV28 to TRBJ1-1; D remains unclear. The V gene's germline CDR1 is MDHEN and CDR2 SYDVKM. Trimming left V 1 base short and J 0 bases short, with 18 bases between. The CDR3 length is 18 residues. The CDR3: CASSLYPRITILNTEAFF. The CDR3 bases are TGTGCCAGCAGTTTATATCCGCGGATTACCATCTTGAACACTGAAGCTTTCTTT.

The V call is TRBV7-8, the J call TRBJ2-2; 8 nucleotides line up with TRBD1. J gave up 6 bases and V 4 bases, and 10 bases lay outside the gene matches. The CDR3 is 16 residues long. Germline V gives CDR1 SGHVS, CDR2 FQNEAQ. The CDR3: CASSSPDRAFSGELFF. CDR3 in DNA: TGTGCCAGCAGCTCCCCGGACAGGGCTTTCTCCGGGGAGCTGTTTTTT.

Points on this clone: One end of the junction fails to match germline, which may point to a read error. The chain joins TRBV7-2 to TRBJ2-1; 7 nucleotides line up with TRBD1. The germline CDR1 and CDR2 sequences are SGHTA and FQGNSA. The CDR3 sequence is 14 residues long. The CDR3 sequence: CASSPDRSYTEQFF. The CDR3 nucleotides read TGTGCCAGCAGCCCGGACAGGAGCTACACTGAGCAGTTCTTC.

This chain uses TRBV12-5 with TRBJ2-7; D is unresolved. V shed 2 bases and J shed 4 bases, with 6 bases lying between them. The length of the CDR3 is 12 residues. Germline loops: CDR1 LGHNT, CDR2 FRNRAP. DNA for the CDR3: TGTGCTAGTGGTTTGTCAAAATACGAGCAGTACTTC. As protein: CASGLSKYEQYF.

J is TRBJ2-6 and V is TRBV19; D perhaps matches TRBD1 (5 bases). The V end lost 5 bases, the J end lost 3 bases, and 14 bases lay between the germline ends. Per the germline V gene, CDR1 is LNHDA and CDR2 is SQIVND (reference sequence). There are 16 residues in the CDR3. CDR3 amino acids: CASSREDNNGANVLTF. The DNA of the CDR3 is TGTGCCAGTAGTCGAGAGGACAATAATGGGGCCAACGTCCTGACTTTC.

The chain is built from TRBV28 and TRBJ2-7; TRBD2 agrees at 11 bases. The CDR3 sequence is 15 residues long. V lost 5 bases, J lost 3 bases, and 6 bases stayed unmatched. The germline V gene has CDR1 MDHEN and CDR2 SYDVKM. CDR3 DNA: TGTGCCAGCAGTCAACTTAGCGGGAGGGACTACGAGCAGTACTTC. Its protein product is CASSQLSGRDYEQYF.

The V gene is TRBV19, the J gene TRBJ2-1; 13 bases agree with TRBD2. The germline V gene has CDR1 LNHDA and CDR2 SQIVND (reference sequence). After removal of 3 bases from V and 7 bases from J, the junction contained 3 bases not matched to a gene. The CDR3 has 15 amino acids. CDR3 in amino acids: CASSIGLAGVNEQFF. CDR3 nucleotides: TGTGCCAGTAGTATCGGACTAGCGGGAGTAAATGAGCAGTTCTTC.

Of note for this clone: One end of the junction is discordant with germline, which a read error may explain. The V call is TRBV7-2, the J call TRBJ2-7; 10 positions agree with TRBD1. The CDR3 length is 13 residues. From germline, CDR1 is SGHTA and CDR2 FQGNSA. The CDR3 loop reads CATSRDRGGVQYF. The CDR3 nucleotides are TGTGCCACCAGCCGGGACAGGGGAGGCGTGCAGTACTTC.